A selection of T cell receptor beta chains follows, all from one sample in a study of blood T cell repertoires in COVID-19. Profiled with immunoSEQ multiplex PCR; TCRdb holds only in-frame clones, not every one. Of about 89,000 clones in the sample, around three quarters were seen once. The sequencing input was peripheral blood. Source of these receptors: a human donor in a cohort sampled during active COVID-19. Each CDR3 is given with its conserved first and last residue. The order of the fields is CDR3 length, J gene, D gene, V gene, clone size, CDR3 DNA, CDR3 protein. D genes are given only for firm matches. Clone size is given for some rows only: seen once, a few or many times, or a class if the clone is expanded.

>16|TRBJ2-3|NA|TRBV19|NA
TGTGCCAGTAGTATGTGGGAGCACCGAGACCGAAATACGCAGTATTTT
CASSMWEHRDRNTQYF
>15|TRBJ1-4|NA|TRBV28|NA
TGTGCCAGCAGACATCCGGCTAGATTGGATGAAAAACTGTTTTTT
CASRHPARLDEKLFF
>15|TRBJ2-2|NA|TRBV27|NA
TGTGCCAGCAGTTTCGTCTCAGGGAACACCGGGGAGCTGTTTTTT
CASSFVSGNTGELFF
>12|TRBJ2-7|NA|TRBV28|few
TGTGCCAGCAGTCCCCTTTCTTACGAGCAGTACTTC
CASSPLSYEQYF
>15|TRBJ2-7|NA|TRBV5-6|NA
TGTGCCAGCAGCCTCCTCGAGACTAGGAGATCTTTGCAGTACTTC
CASSLLETRRSLQYF
>12|TRBJ1-1|NA|TRBV5-6|NA
TGTGCCAGCAGCTTTCTGAGGACTGAAGCTTTCTTT
CASSFLRTEAFF
>14|TRBJ1-2|NA|TRBV25-1|NA
TGTGCCAGCAGTGAATCGATAGGGGCGTATGGCTACACCTTC
CASSESIGAYGYTF
>16|TRBJ2-7|TRBD1|TRBV24-1|NA
TGTGCCACCTTTTTCACACCGGGACAGGGGACCCACGAGCAGTACTTC
CATFFTPGQGTHEQYF
>15|TRBJ2-1|NA|TRBV4-3|few
TGCGCCAGCAGCCAAGATATAGCCTCCTACAATGAGCAGTTCTTC
CASSQDIASYNEQFF
>14|TRBJ1-4|NA|TRBV7-2|NA
TGTGCCAGCAGCTCCCAGCCCGACAGAGGAAAACTGTTTTTT
CASSSQPDRGKLFF
>17|TRBJ1-5|NA|TRBV7-9|few
TGTGCCAGCAGCTTAGCGGGGCAGGGCGGTAGTAATCAGCCCCAGCATTTT
CASSLAGQGGSNQPQHF
>15|TRBJ2-7|TRBD1|TRBV7-9|NA
TGTGCCAGCACCCCCAGACAGGGCCTCTCCTACGAGCAGTACTTC
CASTPRQGLSYEQYF
>19|TRBJ2-6|NA|TRBV27|few
TGTGCCAGCAGTTCCCTACTTCGATCTACAGCATCTGGGGCCAACGTCCTGACTTTC
CASSSLLRSTASGANVLTF
>14|TRBJ2-7|TRBD2|TRBV27|NA
TGTGCCAGCAGTTCACGGGAGGCTTCCTACGAGCAGTACTTC
CASSSREASYEQYF
>14|TRBJ2-1|TRBD2|TRBV19|NA
TGTGCCAGTAGTACACTAGCGGTCTCAGGTGAGCAGTTCTTC
CASSTLAVSGEQFF
>15|TRBJ2-5|NA|TRBV15|NA
TGTGCCACCAGCAGGGATTTGAGTGGGGGGGAGACCCAGTACTTC
CATSRDLSGGETQYF
>15|TRBJ1-2|NA|TRBV28|NA
TGTGCCAGCAGTTTATACACCGCGGGTGACTATGGCTACACCTTC
CASSLYTAGDYGYTF
>14|TRBJ1-1|NA|TRBV28|NA
TGTGCCAGCAGTTTAGCGGGGGGGAACACTGAAGCTTTCTTT
CASSLAGGNTEAFF
>13|TRBJ2-3|NA|TRBV2|NA
TGTGCCGGGGGACTCTCGTGGGGAGATACGCAGTATTTT
CAGGLSWGDTQYF
>12|TRBJ2-7|NA|TRBV7-2|NA
TGTGCCAGCAGCTCTGGTGGTGGACAGGGACTATTC
CASSSGGGQGLF
>15|TRBJ2-3|TRBD1|TRBV24-1|NA
TGTGCCACCAGTGATGACAGGGCTCGCACAGATACGCAGTATTTT
CATSDDRARTDTQYF
>14|TRBJ2-5|TRBD2|TRBV7-2|NA
TGTGCCAGCAGCCCTCCCGGGACTAAGAGGACCCAGTACTTC
CASSPPGTKRTQYF
>14|TRBJ2-5|NA|TRBV24-1|NA
TGTGCCACCAGTGAAGCAGGGGCGTCGGAGACCCAGTACTTC
CATSEAGASETQYF
>15|TRBJ2-7|TRBD1|TRBV7-9|NA
TGTGCCAGCAGCCCGAGACAGGGGCCTACCTACGAGCAGTACTTC
CASSPRQGPTYEQYF
>17|TRBJ2-7|TRBD1|TRBV19|NA
TGTGCCAGTAGTCCCCGTCCCGGGACAGGGGGCCGTTACGAGCAGTACTTC
CASSPRPGTGGRYEQYF
>19|TRBJ2-5|NA|TRBV21-1|once
TGTGCCAGCAGCAAACTCCAAACTCCAAACCCCCGGGGCCAAGAGACCCAGTACTTC
CASSKLQTPNPRGQETQYF
>16|TRBJ2-7|TRBD1|TRBV7-3|NA
TGTGCCAGCAGCCGCATTACAGGGGTAGGTCTTAACGAGCAGTACTTC
CASSRITGVGLNEQYF
>11|TRBJ2-7|NA|TRBV6-5|once
TGTGCCAGCGAGTCGGAGGGCGAGCAGTACTTC
CASESEGEQYF
>16|TRBJ2-3|TRBD2|TRBV11-2|NA
TGTGCCAGCAGCTTGAGGACTAGCGGGGACACAGATACGCAGTATTTT
CASSLRTSGDTDTQYF
>15|TRBJ1-4|NA|TRBV5-1|NA
TGCGCCAGCAGCTTAACCAGGGTAGGAGATGAAAAACTGTTTTTT
CASSLTRVGDEKLFF
>17|TRBJ2-2|TRBD1|TRBV18|NA
TGTGCCAGCTCACCCGACAGGGGCCCTTTGAACACCGGGGAGCTGTTTTTT
CASSPDRGPLNTGELFF
>11|TRBJ1-2|NA|TRBV10-2|NA
TGCGCCAGCGGAGGAGTGAATGGCTACACCTTC
CASGGVNGYTF
>14|TRBJ2-7|TRBD2|TRBV7-2|NA
TGTGCCAGCAGCTTACAACTAGCGCTGTACGAGCAGTACTTC
CASSLQLALYEQYF
>17|TRBJ1-4|NA|TRBV4-3|once
TGCGCCAGCAGCCAAGATCTACGACAGGACTTGGGGGAAAAACTGTTTTTT
CASSQDLRQDLGEKLFF
>16|TRBJ1-1|NA|TRBV5-1|NA
TGCGCCAGCAGCACAGGGTATGATCTAATGAACACTGAAGCTTTCTTT
CASSTGYDLMNTEAFF
>14|TRBJ1-5|NA|TRBV2|few
TGTGCCAGCCGGGGTGGAATCGGCAATCAGCCCCAGCATTTT
CASRGGIGNQPQHF
>15|TRBJ2-1|TRBD2|TRBV13|NA
TGTGCCAGCAGCTCAGCGGGAGAGTCCTACAATGAGCAGTTCTTC
CASSSAGESYNEQFF
>15|TRBJ2-7|TRBD1|TRBV5-1|NA
TGCGCCAGCAGCTTTCGCCCGACAGGGTTTGACGAGCAGTACTTC
CASSFRPTGFDEQYF
>16|TRBJ1-3|NA|TRBV4-3|NA
TGCGCCAGCAGCCAAGCCCCGGGGGGGTCTGGAAACACCATATATTTT
CASSQAPGGSGNTIYF
>15|TRBJ1-1|TRBD1|TRBV5-1|NA
TGCGCCAGCAGCTTCCAGGGGGCAGAGAACACTGAAGCTTTCTTT
CASSFQGAENTEAFF
>15|TRBJ1-6|NA|TRBV6-5|NA
TGTGCCAGCAGCCAGAGGAGCTCCTATAATTCACCCCTCCACTTT
CASSQRSSYNSPLHF
>15|TRBJ1-1|NA|TRBV29-1|NA
TGCAGCGTTGAAGTGGGGAAGGGGGTACGCACTGAAGCTTTCTTT
CSVEVGKGVRTEAFF
>16|TRBJ2-2|TRBD1|TRBV3-1/TRBV3-2|NA
TGTGCCAGCAGTCAGACAGGGGGGGCCAGGGCCGGGGAGCTGTTTTTT
CASSQTGGARAGELFF
>14|TRBJ1-1|TRBD1|TRBV5-1|NA
TGCGCCAGCAGCTATTACAGGGGATCTGGTGAAGCTTTCTTT
CASSYYRGSGEAFF
>13|TRBJ2-5|NA|TRBV7-9|NA
TGTGCCAGCAGCTTGGCGGGCTTAGAGACCCAGTACTTC
CASSLAGLETQYF
>14|TRBJ2-3|TRBD2|TRBV24-1|NA
TGTGCCACCAGTGTCGCCGGGAGGGTGTCAACGCAGTATTTT
CATSVAGRVSTQYF
>15|TRBJ2-7|TRBD1|TRBV7-8|NA
TGTGCCAGCAGCTTAGCTGGACAGGGGAGACACGAGCAGTACTTC
CASSLAGQGRHEQYF
>15|TRBJ2-2|NA|TRBV19|NA
TGTGCCAGTAGTGGTCGGGCAGGGGGGTCCGGGGAGCTGTTTTTT
CASSGRAGGSGELFF
>14|TRBJ2-7|NA|TRBV7-2|NA
TGTGCCAGCAGCTTAGGGACAGCTCGGGGCGAGCAGTACTTC
CASSLGTARGEQYF
>16|TRBJ1-4|NA|TRBV2|NA
TGTGCCAGCTTGGCAGGCCAAATAGCAACTAATGAAAAACTGTTTTTT
CASLAGQIATNEKLFF
>13|TRBJ1-5|NA|TRBV12-3/TRBV12-4|NA
TGTGCCAGCAGCCGTGATCGAGTAACCTATCGGCATTTT
CASSRDRVTYRHF